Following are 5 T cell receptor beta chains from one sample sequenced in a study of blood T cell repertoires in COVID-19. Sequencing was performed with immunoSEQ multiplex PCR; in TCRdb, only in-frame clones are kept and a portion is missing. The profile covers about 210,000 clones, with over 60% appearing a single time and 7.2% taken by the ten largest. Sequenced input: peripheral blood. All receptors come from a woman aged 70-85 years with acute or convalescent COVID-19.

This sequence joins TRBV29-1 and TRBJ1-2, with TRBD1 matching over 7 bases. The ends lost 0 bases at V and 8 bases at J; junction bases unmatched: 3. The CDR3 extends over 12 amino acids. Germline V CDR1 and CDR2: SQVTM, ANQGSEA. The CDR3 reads CSVEDEGAGYTF. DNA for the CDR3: TGCAGCGTTGAAGACGAGGGGGCCGGCTACACCTTC.

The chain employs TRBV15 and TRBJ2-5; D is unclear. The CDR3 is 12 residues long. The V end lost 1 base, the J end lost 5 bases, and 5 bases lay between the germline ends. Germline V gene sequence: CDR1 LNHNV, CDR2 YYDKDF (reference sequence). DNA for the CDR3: TGTGCCACCAGCAGAGGGCAGGAGACCCAGTACTTC. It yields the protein CATSRGQETQYF.

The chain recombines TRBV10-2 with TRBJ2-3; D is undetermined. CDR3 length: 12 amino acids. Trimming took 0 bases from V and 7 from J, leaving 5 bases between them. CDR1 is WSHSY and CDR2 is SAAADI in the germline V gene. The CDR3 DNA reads TGCGCCAGCAGTGAGTCCCAGAATACGCAGTATTTT. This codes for CASSESQNTQYF.

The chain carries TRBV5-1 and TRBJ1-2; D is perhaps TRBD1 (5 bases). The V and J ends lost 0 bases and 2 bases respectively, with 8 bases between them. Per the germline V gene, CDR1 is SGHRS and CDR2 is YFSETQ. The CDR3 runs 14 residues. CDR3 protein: CASSLAPGNYGYTF. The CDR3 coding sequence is TGCGCCAGCAGCTTGGCACCAGGGAACTATGGCTACACCTTC.

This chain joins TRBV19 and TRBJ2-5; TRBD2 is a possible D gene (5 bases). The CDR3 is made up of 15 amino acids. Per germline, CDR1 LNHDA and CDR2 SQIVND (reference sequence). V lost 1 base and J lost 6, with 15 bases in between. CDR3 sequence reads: CASSIAGLRGQTQYF. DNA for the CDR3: TGTGCCAGTAGTATAGCGGGCCTCCGAGGGCAGACCCAGTACTTC.